This T cell receptor (beta chain) was profiled in a study of cytomegalovirus exposure and HLA in healthy donors. The primer mix had 60 Vbeta and 13 Jbeta primers. Clones were read by immunoSEQ multiplex PCR, and TCRdb kept only the in-frame ones, dropping some. The sample has 210,000 or so clones; about 83% are singletons. The CDR3 is made up of 18 amino acids. The V end was cut by 4 bases, the J end by 0 bases, with 17 bases between. The V gene's germline CDR1 is SGHRS and CDR2 YFSETQ. Study results and caveats: The authors later linked a missense DCLRE1C variant to TCR beta V- and J-gene trimming. Later analysis suggested most CMV-associated TCR beta chains were HLA-restricted. In a later analysis, at a false discovery rate of 0.05, 16,951 TCR beta sequences were associated with HLA alleles. With DRB1 most and HLA-C fewest, TCR association rates differed between HLA loci in a later analysis.

As for this clone: The antigen is undetermined.

The chain carries TRBV5-1 and TRBJ2-6; tentatively, D is TRBD2 (6 bases). The sequencing sample was made of PBMCs. This receptor was identified in a woman between 50 and 59 years old in good health and CMV-seropositive. The CDR3: CASSRTPDGSSGANVLTF. In DNA, the CDR3 is TGCGCCAGCAGCCGCACCCCGGACGGGAGCTCTGGGGCCAACGTCCTGACTTTC.